This T cell receptor (beta chain) was sequenced in a study of blood T cell repertoires in COVID-19. For the study at large: Researchers got acute and convalescent COVID-19 samples from the United States, Italy and Spain. In each case, the material was cDNA or gDNA derived from T cells, B-cell-depleted T cells, or PBMCs.

This clone is a singleton in its sample. Original methodology: The authors estimated nucleated cell counts from reference gene primer amplification. Sequenced by immunoSEQ multiplex PCR; TCRdb stores in-frame clones only, minus some. V and J calls and clone size are those listed in that table; D and trimming were worked out from the DNA. The table includes fewer than 200,000 clones, 80% to 90% detected once. V was pared by 3 bases and J by 3 bases, with 12 bases between. This CDR3 contains 15 residues. Germline-derived CDR1 and CDR2 are MDHEN and SYDVKM. This chain links TRBV28 with TRBJ1-5; D is undetermined. Sequencing was carried out using peripheral blood. The sequence was collected from a man younger than 35 who had recovered from COVID-19. CDR3 bases: TGTGCCAGCAGTTTTAGAGGGTCCCCCAATCAGCCCCAGCATTTT. Translation: CASSFRGSPNQPQHF.